What follows are 11 T cell receptor beta chains derived from one specimen sequenced in a study. Via MiXCR, TCRdb re-called the 5' RACE reads, giving one row per CDR3 protein. The sample shows around 37,000 distinct CDR3 sequences, roughly 27% of them seen only once. The source material was memory CD4+ T cells sorted from a lymph node. Subset denoted: memory CD4+ T cells, CD4+CD45RO+CD25-. These TCRs come from a female donor with breast cancer.

The chain has TRBV20-1 and TRBJ2-1; TRBD1 or TRBD2 may be the D gene (6 bases each). V was clipped by 0 bases and J by 12 bases, with 24 bases between them. Germline CDR1 DFQATT, CDR2 SNEGSKA (reference sequence). This CDR3 region has 16 residues. The CDR3: CSARDAAGGANFGQFF. The CDR3 DNA reads as TGCAGTGCTAGAGATGCTGCCGGGGGCGCAAATTTCGGGCAGTTCTTC.

Only a few counts were recorded for this clonotype. This sequence joins TRBV12-3 or TRBV12-4 and TRBJ2-5, with D possibly called TRBD1 or TRBD2 (5 bases each). The CDR3 totals 14 residues. Trimming cost V 3 bases and J 4 bases, with 12 bases left between them. The DNA for the CDR3 is TGTGCCAGCAGTTTGGTCACTGGGGGAGAGACCCAGTACTTC. It yields the protein CASSLVTGGETQYF.

The sample holds a few counts of this clonotype. The V call is TRBV9, the J call TRBJ2-3, with 7 bases that match TRBD2. The germline V gene has CDR1 SGDLS and CDR2 YYNGEE. The CDR3 consists of 12 residues. V shed 0 bases, J shed 10 bases, and the junction held 2 bases outside the gene matches. The CDR3 DNA reads as TGTGCCAGCAGCGTAGGGGACTATGCGCAGTATTTT. Translating gives CASSVGDYAQYF.

The chain is built from TRBV19 and TRBJ2-7, with 7 bases fitting TRBD1. The CDR3 totals 11 residues. CDR1 and CDR2 from the germline V gene are LNHDA and SQIVND (reference sequence). V shed 10 bases and J 9 bases; nucleotides not matched to a gene: 9. CDR3 sequence (DNA): TGTGCCACCCGACAGGGATTGAGGCAGTACTTC. It codes for CATRQGLRQYF. Based on the CDR3 plus reference TRBV19 and TRBJ2-7, the full variable domain is DGGITQSPKYLFRKEGQNVTLSCEQNLNHDAMYWYRQDPGQGLRLIYYSQIVNDFQKGDIAEGYSVSREKKESFPLTVTSAQKNPTAFYLCATRQGLRQYFGPGTRLTVT.

The CDR3 sequence: CASRTGTGDEQFF. The CDR3 nucleotides read TGCGCCAGCAGAACCGGGACAGGGGATGAGCAGTTCTTC. The chain combines TRBV4-1 with TRBJ2-1; 10 bases are shared with TRBD1. V lost 6 bases and J lost 8; bases outside the gene matches: 4. The CDR3 consists of 13 residues. Per the germline V gene, CDR1 is MGHRA and CDR2 is YSYEKL.

This clonotype was observed a handful of times. The rearrangement uses TRBV6-1 and TRBJ1-1; no reliable D call. This CDR3 has 16 residues. The germline V and J ends were trimmed by 2 bases and 4 bases, with 17 bases remaining between them. Germline V gene sequence: CDR1 MNHNS, CDR2 SASEGT. The CDR3 DNA reads as TGTGCCAGCAGTGAACCCCGGCGGGGAGTGGGCACTGAAGCTTTCTTT. Amino acids: CASSEPRRGVGTEAFF.

The rearrangement links TRBV4-1 to TRBJ1-4; tentatively, D is TRBD1 (5 bases). Germline CDR1 and CDR2: MGHRA and YSYEKL. V was pared by 0 bases and J by 10 bases, with 15 bases between. The CDR3 covers 15 residues. The CDR3 sequence: CASSQDRARDGKLFF. The DNA of the CDR3 is TGCGCCAGCAGCCAAGACCGGGCCAGGGATGGAAAACTGTTTTTT.

The gene calls are TRBV13 and TRBJ2-7; 11 positions match TRBD2. This CDR3 region has 20 residues. CDR1 PRHDT and CDR2 FYEKMQ come from the germline V gene (reference sequence). Trimming cost V 5 bases and J 4 bases; bases outside gene matches: 22. CDR3 in DNA: TGTGCCAGCAGCCAGGGACAGGGCAAGCGTAGCGGGAGGGGTGGTTACGAGCAGTACTTC. This translates into CASSQGQGKRSGRGGYEQYF.

This clonotype was observed a few times. The rearrangement links TRBV29-1 to TRBJ1-1; weak D call: TRBD1 (6 bases). CDR3 size: 13 residues. The germline gives CDR1 SQVTM, CDR2 ANQGSEA. V lost 7 bases, J lost 4 bases, and 16 bases lay in between. CDR3 residues: CSGTGGLLTEAFF. DNA for the CDR3: TGCAGCGGAACGGGGGGGCTTCTCACTGAAGCTTTCTTT. The whole variable domain, filled in from reference TRBV29-1 and TRBJ1-1, reads SAVISQKPSRDICQRGTSLTIQCQVDSQVTMMFWYRQQPGQSLTLIATANQGSEATYESGFVIDKFPISRPNLTFSTLTVSNMSPEDSSIYLCSGTGGLLTEAFFGQGTRLTVV.

This rearrangement joins TRBV27 to TRBJ2-1; D gene unclear. Trimming removed 3 bases from V and 0 bases from J, with 9 bases in between. The germline gives CDR1 MNHEY, CDR2 SMNVEV (reference sequence). The CDR3 has 15 residues. Here the CDR3 DNA reads TGTGCCAGCAGTTTGGACGAGAGCTCCTACAATGAGCAGTTCTTC. Its protein product is CASSLDESSYNEQFF.

This chain joins TRBV6-5 and TRBJ2-6; D ambiguous. Trimming shortened V by 4 bases and J by 0 bases, and 10 bases separated the two germline ends. CDR1 is MNHEY, CDR2 SVGAGI, per germline. CDR3 length equals 16 residues. The CDR3 sequence is CASSLRYLSGANVLTF. The CDR3 nucleotides are TGTGCCAGCAGTTTACGATACCTCTCTGGGGCCAACGTCCTGACTTTC.